Following are 18 T cell receptor beta chains from one sample sequenced in a study of cytomegalovirus exposure and HLA in healthy donors. Researchers ran the PCR with 60 Vbeta and 13 Jbeta primers. Profiling relied on immunoSEQ multiplex PCR, and the TCRdb table lists in-frame clones only, not all of them. Here the sample spans 150,000 to 200,000 clones, approximately 77% being singletons. Sequencing input: PBMCs. Every receptor here comes from a male donor in good health and CMV-seropositive.

The chain joins TRBV5-5 to TRBJ2-7; D is ambiguous. The CDR3 is 12 amino acids. Germline lookup yields CDR1 SGHKS and CDR2 YYEKEE (reference sequence). Trimming pared 2 bases from V and 3 bases from J, leaving 6 bases between. The chain's CDR3 is CASSFRDYEQYF. The DNA for the CDR3 is TGTGCCAGCAGCTTTCGAGACTACGAGCAGTACTTC.

V and J are TRBV6-1 and TRBJ2-7; 8 positions match TRBD1. Germline V gene lookup returns CDR1 MNHNS and CDR2 SASEGT. The V segment lost 1 base and the J segment 3 bases; nucleotides outside the gene matches: 8. This CDR3 has 16 amino acids. The DNA of the CDR3 is TGTGCCAGCAGTGAAGGCCTGGGACAGGTTTACTACGAGCAGTACTTC. It codes for CASSEGLGQVYYEQYF.

The V and J genes are TRBV2 and TRBJ2-1; D gene uncertain. This CDR3 spans 12 amino acids. Germline lookup yields CDR1 SNHLY and CDR2 FYNNEI. V lost 2 bases and J 8 bases, leaving 7 bases between the germline ends. This CDR3 is CASSELPHEQFF. Here the CDR3 DNA reads TGTGCCAGCAGTGAACTCCCTCATGAGCAGTTCTTC. Together with reference TRBV2 and TRBJ2-1, the CDR3 gives the full variable domain: EPEVTQTPSHQVTQMGQEVILRCVPISNHLYFYWYRQILGQKVEFLVSFYNNEISEKSEIFDDQFSVERPDGSNFTLKIRSTKLEDSAMYFCASSELPHEQFFGPGTRLTVL.

The CDR3 region has the DNA TGTGCCAGCAGTAGACAGAATTATAATTCACCCCTCCACTTT. As protein: CASSRQNYNSPLHF. V gene TRBV6-1 combines with J gene TRBJ1-6, with D possibly matching TRBD1 (5 bases). With 5 bases removed from V and 4 bases from J, the gap between germline ends came to 9 bases. The CDR3 totals 14 residues. The germline gives CDR1 MNHNS, CDR2 SASEGT.

The chain uses TRBV11-2 and TRBJ2-1, with TRBD2 matching over 10 bases. Losses at the gene ends were 3 bases for V and 2 bases for J; bases not matched to a gene: 1. This CDR3 region has 15 residues. The germline V gene encodes CDR1 SGHAT and CDR2 FQNNGV. CDR3 sequence reads: CASSFGTSAYNEQFF. In DNA form, the CDR3 reads TGTGCCAGCAGCTTCGGGACTAGCGCCTACAATGAGCAGTTCTTC.

V and J are TRBV6-6 and TRBJ1-1; no firm D call. Germline V gene data show CDR1 as MNHNY and CDR2 as SVGAGI (reference sequence). Trimming cost V 7 bases and J 0 bases, with 18 bases left between them. The CDR3 is 16 residues long. In DNA, the CDR3 is TGTGCCAGCACCGATGGAGGGCGGCCAATGAACACTGAAGCTTTCTTT. It is translated as CASTDGGRPMNTEAFF.

The rearrangement joins TRBV2 to TRBJ2-5, with 14 bases lining up with TRBD2. The CDR3 is 15 amino acids. CDR1 and CDR2 from the germline V gene are SNHLY and FYNNEI. V lost 6 bases to trimming and J lost 3 bases; unmatched junction nucleotides: 3. The CDR3 DNA is TGTGCCAGCAGGAGACTAGCGGGGGGGGAAGAGACCCAGTACTTC. Its translation is CASRRLAGGEETQYF.

The chain has TRBV18 and TRBJ1-4, with D maybe TRBD1 (5 bases). Trimming left V 1 base short and J 5 bases short, with 8 bases between. Germline lookup yields CDR1 KGHSH and CDR2 LQKENI. The length of the CDR3 is 14 residues. The CDR3 nucleotides are TGTGCCAGCTCACCACAGGGGCAGAATGAAAAACTGTTTTTT. Amino acid sequence: CASSPQGQNEKLFF.

The rearrangement joins TRBV11-2 to TRBJ1-2; TRBD1 might be the D (6 bases). The CDR3 has 15 residues. The V end was cut by 4 bases, the J end by 4 bases, with 16 bases between. Germline V CDR1 and CDR2: SGHAT, FQNNGV. CDR3 coding DNA: TGTGCCAGCAGCTCCCCGGGGGGGGCGGGCTATGGCTACACCTTC. As protein: CASSSPGGAGYGYTF.

This clone has more than one count but fewer than ten. This sequence joins TRBV7-9 and TRBJ1-1, with D tentatively TRBD1 (5 bases). The V and J ends lost 3 bases and 11 bases respectively, with 16 bases between them. There are 13 residues in the CDR3. CDR1 is SEHNR and CDR2 is FQNEAQ in the germline V gene (reference sequence). CDR3 in DNA: TGTGCCAGCAGCTTTGGGGATTCGGGGGGGGCTTTCTTT. Translating gives CASSFGDSGGAFF.

The V call is TRBV11-2, the J call TRBJ1-1; the match to TRBD1 covers 9 bases. J lost 4 bases, V lost 6 bases, and 12 bases had no gene match. Germline V lookup: CDR1 SGHAT, CDR2 FQNNGV. The CDR3 extends over 16 amino acids. This CDR3 is CASRSTGTGNTTEAFF. The CDR3 bases are TGTGCCAGCAGGTCTACCGGGACAGGGAATACCACTGAAGCTTTCTTT. Full variable domain (rest looked up from reference TRBV11-2 and TRBJ1-1): EAGVAQSPRYKIIEKRQSVAFWCNPISGHATLYWYQQILGQGPKLLIQFQNNGVVDDSQLPKDRFSAERLKGVDSTLKIQPAKLEDSAVYLCASRSTGTGNTTEAFFGQGTRLTVV.

The rearrangement joins TRBV5-6 to TRBJ2-4, with D possibly TRBD1 on 6 matching bases. V lost 4 bases and J lost 0, with 11 bases in between. CDR1 and CDR2 from the germline V gene are SGHDT and YYEEEE. The CDR3 extends over 15 amino acids. CDR3 region: CASSQEGVAKNIQYF. In nucleotides, the CDR3 is TGTGCCAGCAGCCAAGAGGGGGTAGCCAAAAACATTCAGTACTTC.

V is TRBV7-8 and J is TRBJ1-3, with 7 bases aligning to TRBD1. This CDR3 is built from 16 residues. Per the germline V gene, CDR1 is SGHVS and CDR2 is FQNEAQ. Unmatched junction bases numbered 14, after V lost 5 bases and J lost 7 bases. CDR3 in DNA: TGTGCCAGCAGCGGCCAGGCAGGGGGGAGGATCAACACCATATATTTT. Translation gives CASSGQAGGRINTIYF.

V usage is TRBV30 and J usage is TRBJ2-1; D is possibly TRBD2 (6 bases). The CDR3 spans 12 residues. Trimming took 3 bases from V and 5 from J, leaving 8 bases between them. Looked up from germline, CDR1 is GTSNPN and CDR2 is SVGIG (reference sequence). The CDR3, as DNA: TGTGCCTGGAGGGAGGGGCACAATGAGCAGTTCTTC. Translation: CAWREGHNEQFF.

The V and J genes are TRBV9 and TRBJ2-3; 8 nucleotides agree with TRBD2. From germline, CDR1 is SGDLS and CDR2 YYNGEE. Trimming cost V 3 bases and J 4 bases; bases outside gene matches: 4. CDR3 size: 14 residues. CDR3: CASSAGLGPDTQYF. CDR3 bases: TGTGCCAGCAGCGCGGGACTAGGGCCAGATACGCAGTATTTT.

This clone was observed a handful of times. The rearrangement links TRBV2 to TRBJ1-2, with 9 bases that match TRBD1. Germline CDR1 is SNHLY and CDR2 is FYNNEI. The CDR3 has 14 residues. V dropped 7 bases and J dropped 4; count of bases not matched to a gene: 7. The CDR3 loop is CASTEQGAIYGYTF. DNA of the CDR3: TGTGCCAGCACGGAACAGGGGGCGATCTATGGCTACACCTTC. The full variable domain, its missing parts supplied by reference TRBV2 and TRBJ1-2, is EPEVTQTPSHQVTQMGQEVILRCVPISNHLYFYWYRQILGQKVEFLVSFYNNEISEKSEIFDDQFSVERPDGSNFTLKIRSTKLEDSAMYFCASTEQGAIYGYTFGSGTRLTVV.

This rearrangement joins TRBV7-9 to TRBJ2-3, with 9 positions matching TRBD2. The V gene end was trimmed by 5 bases and the J gene end by 0 bases; junction bases not matched to a gene: 12. The length of the CDR3 is 18 residues. Germline CDR1 and CDR2: SEHNR and FQNEAQ (reference sequence). The DNA of the CDR3 is TGTGCCAGCAGCCCCGGTCCCAGCGGGGGGATTAGCACAGATACGCAGTATTTT. Translating it yields CASSPGPSGGISTDTQYF. Complete variable domain (other parts from reference TRBV7-9 and TRBJ2-3): DTGVSQNPRHKITKRGQNVTFRCDPISEHNRLYWYRQTLGQGPEFLTYFQNEAQLEKSRLLSDRFSAERPKGSFSTLEIQRTEQGDSAMYLCASSPGPSGGISTDTQYFGPGTRLTVL.

The V gene is TRBV2, the J gene TRBJ1-1, with 8 bases identical to TRBD1. Trimming removed 10 bases from V and 3 bases from J; junction bases left unmatched: 10. CDR3 length: 14 residues. The germline gives CDR1 SNHLY, CDR2 FYNNEI. The CDR3 region has the DNA TGTGCCAACCACCAGGGGGCCGGCGACACTGAAGCTTTCTTT. Amino acids: CANHQGAGDTEAFF. The full variable domain, its missing parts supplied by reference TRBV2 and TRBJ1-1, is EPEVTQTPSHQVTQMGQEVILRCVPISNHLYFYWYRQILGQKVEFLVSFYNNEISEKSEIFDDQFSVERPDGSNFTLKIRSTKLEDSAMYFCANHQGAGDTEAFFGQGTRLTVV.